These 29 T cell receptor beta chains originate from one sample sequenced in a study of regulatory T cells in long-lasting Graves disease. Both iRepertoire HTBI primers and Arm-PCR of CDR3 regions were used to build the TCR beta libraries. TCRdb independently ran MiXCR on the multiplex PCR reads; one entry per CDR3 protein. The sample lists about 470,000 distinct CDR3 sequences; approximately 21% were seen once. The time point was: persistent/refractory GD, antithyroid drugs over 5 years with positive TRAb. There was RNA extracted from PBMCs, and the TCR library was made from it. The source was peripheral blood mononuclear cells (PBMCs), collected when the disease was refractory, from a patient treated with antithyroid drugs. These receptors were obtained from a female donor with Graves disease.

A few counts support this clonotype. The rearrangement links TRBV7-8 to TRBJ2-7; 9 nucleotides match TRBD1. Germline V gene data show CDR1 as SGHVS and CDR2 as FQNEAQ. This CDR3 has 16 residues. J lost 1 base, V lost 1 base, and 5 bases had no gene match. The CDR3 protein is CASSLEWTGASYEQYF. CDR3 coding DNA: TGTGCCAGCAGCTTAGAGTGGACAGGGGCATCCTACGAGCAGTACTTC.

This chain connects TRBV7-9 to TRBJ2-7; the D is unclear. Trimming removed 4 bases from V and 6 bases from J, with 7 bases in between. Germline V gene lookup returns CDR1 SEHNR and CDR2 FQNEAQ (reference sequence). There are 11 residues in the CDR3. CDR3 residues: CASSSDFEQYF. The CDR3 coding sequence is TGTGCCAGCAGCTCGGATTTCGAGCAGTACTTC. The complete variable domain, with remaining parts taken from reference TRBV7-9 and TRBJ2-7, reads DTGVSQNPRHKITKRGQNVTFRCDPISEHNRLYWYRQTLGQGPEFLTYFQNEAQLEKSRLLSDRFSAERPKGSFSTLEIQRTEQGDSAMYLCASSSDFEQYFGPGTRLTVT.

This clonotype was detected a few times. The chain employs TRBV24-1 and TRBJ2-2; 11 bases align to TRBD2. Germline assignment: CDR1 KGHDR and CDR2 SFDVKD. The CDR3 covers 17 residues. Germline trimming cut 5 bases from V and 2 bases from J; bases unmatched to any gene: 6. Written as DNA, the CDR3 is TGTGCCACCAGTGGTATGACTAGCGGGATAAACACCGGGGAGCTGTTTTTT. Amino acid sequence: CATSGMTSGINTGELFF.

Many counts were recorded for this clonotype. CDR3 bases: TGTGCCAGCAGAGATCACCACACCGGGACGCTAACCTACGAGCAGTACTTC. Amino acid sequence: CASRDHHTGTLTYEQYF. This chain links TRBV6-1 with TRBJ2-7; D possibly matches TRBD1 or TRBD2 (5 bases each). The CDR3 is 17 amino acids. V lost 6 bases to trimming and J lost 2 bases, with 23 bases between them. From germline, CDR1 is MNHNS and CDR2 SASEGT.

This clonotype was recorded at least ten times. The V call is TRBV2, the J call TRBJ2-7; the D gene is possibly TRBD1 (5 bases). The CDR3 is made up of 12 amino acids. The V and J ends lost 5 bases and 5 bases respectively, with 10 bases between them. Germline V CDR1 and CDR2: SNHLY, FYNNEI. The CDR3 sequence: CASSRQPDEQYF. The CDR3 DNA sequence: TGTGCCAGCAGTAGACAGCCAGACGAGCAGTACTTC.

The rearrangement joins TRBV11-2 to TRBJ1-4; no definite D call. Germline-derived CDR1 and CDR2 are SGHAT and FQNNGV. V gave up 5 bases and J gave up 4 bases, with 8 bases separating them. The CDR3 is made up of 13 amino acids. This CDR3 reads CASSIRVNEKLFF. In DNA form, the CDR3 reads TGTGCCAGCAGCATACGGGTTAATGAAAAACTGTTTTTT. Full variable domain (missing parts from reference TRBV11-2 and TRBJ1-4): EAGVAQSPRYKIIEKRQSVAFWCNPISGHATLYWYQQILGQGPKLLIQFQNNGVVDDSQLPKDRFSAERLKGVDSTLKIQPAKLEDSAVYLCASSIRVNEKLFFGSGTQLSVL.

This clonotype was detected ten times or more. The rearrangement uses TRBV20-1 and TRBJ1-2, with 7 nucleotides matching TRBD1. The CDR3 is 12 residues long. Losses at the gene ends were 7 bases for V and 4 bases for J; bases not matched to a gene: 6. Germline-derived CDR1 and CDR2 are DFQATT and SNEGSKA (reference sequence). The CDR3 DNA is TGCAGTGGAAAAGGGGGCGGCTATGGCTACACCTTC. This translates into CSGKGGGYGYTF.

In its sample, this clonotype was seen a few times. The chain joins TRBV25-1 to TRBJ1-2, with TRBD1 as a possible D gene (5 bases). V was trimmed by 3 bases and J by 3 bases, leaving 20 bases between them. The CDR3 runs 17 residues. Germline V gene data show CDR1 as MGHDK and CDR2 as SYGVNS. In DNA form, the CDR3 reads TGTGCCAGCAGTGACCCGGGGCAGATCGGGGGTTACTATGGCTACACCTTC. The encoded protein is CASSDPGQIGGYYGYTF.

This clonotype was seen many times. Its ends do not fully match the called genes, so a read error is possible. V is TRBV28 and J is TRBJ2-5, with D unresolved. The CDR3 consists of 12 residues. Per the germline V gene, CDR1 is MDHEN and CDR2 is SYDVKM. In nucleotides, the CDR3 is TGTGCCAGCAGCAAGTACCAAGAGGCCCAGTACTTC. The encoded protein is CASSKYQEAQYF.

J is TRBJ2-3 and V is TRBV6-2 or TRBV6-3, with a possible D match to TRBD1 (5 bases). Trimming removed 2 bases from V and 0 bases from J, with 9 bases in between. The CDR3 spans 15 residues. Germline-derived CDR1 and CDR2 are MNHEY and SVGEGT. The CDR3 loop reads CASSYGGASTDTQYF. The CDR3 coding sequence is TGTGCCAGCAGTTACGGTGGGGCGAGCACAGATACGCAGTATTTT.

In its sample, this clonotype was seen many times. This rearrangement joins TRBV2 to TRBJ1-2; no clear D gene. With 5 bases removed from V and 0 bases from J, the gap between germline ends came to 7 bases. This CDR3 region has 13 residues. Per the germline V gene, CDR1 is SNHLY and CDR2 is FYNNEI. This CDR3 is CASSRITNYGYTF. For the CDR3, the DNA is TGTGCCAGCAGTCGGATCACTAACTATGGCTACACCTTC.

The chain recombines TRBV6-1 with TRBJ1-5; tentatively, D is TRBD1 (6 bases). V was clipped by 6 bases and J by 0 bases, with 21 bases between them. CDR1 is MNHNS and CDR2 is SASEGT in the germline V gene. The CDR3 consists of 18 residues. Written as DNA, the CDR3 is TGTGCCAGCAGGCTTGGGACAACGATGACGAATAGCAATCAGCCCCAGCATTTT. This encodes CASRLGTTMTNSNQPQHF.

The J gene is TRBJ1-1, the V gene TRBV9; D not resolved. V lost 4 bases, J lost 5 bases, and 12 bases lay in between. Germline V lookup: CDR1 SGDLS, CDR2 YYNGEE. This CDR3 contains 13 residues. The CDR3 DNA follows: TGTGCCAGCAGCCCAGCTGGCTGGACTGAAGCTTTCTTT. Translated: CASSPAGWTEAFF.

This clonotype came up many times. V and J are TRBV2 and TRBJ2-7; D remains ambiguous. V was clipped by 2 bases and J by 2 bases, with 4 bases between them. The germline V gene encodes CDR1 SNHLY and CDR2 FYNNEI. This CDR3 has 12 residues. The CDR3 nucleotides read TGTGCCAGCAGTGAACAGACCTACGAGCAGTACTTC. Translation: CASSEQTYEQYF.

With respect to this clonotype: This may be a read error: a much more frequent sequence differs by one nucleotide. The chain has TRBV12-3 or TRBV12-4 and TRBJ1-2; possible D gene TRBD1, 6 bases. The CDR3 consists of 14 residues. Trimming cost V 5 bases and J 4 bases, with 14 bases left between them. The CDR3 DNA reads TGTGCCAGCAGTGTAGACCAAGGGGGCTATGGCTACACCTTC. Translated, it gives CASSVDQGGYGYTF.

In this sample, this clonotype turned up many times. CDR3 amino acids: CASRSPGPEAFF. The DNA of the CDR3 is TGTGCCAGCAGGTCCCCGGGGCCTGAAGCTTTCTTT. The V gene is TRBV2, the J gene TRBJ1-1, with D perhaps TRBD1 (5 bases). The CDR3 extends over 12 amino acids. Germline lookup yields CDR1 SNHLY and CDR2 FYNNEI. V was pared by 6 bases and J by 6 bases, with 11 bases between.

This chain joins TRBV6-9 and TRBJ2-7; D possibly corresponds to TRBD2 (7 bases). Trimming removed 4 bases from V and 4 bases from J, with 14 bases in between. Germline CDR1 is MNHGY and CDR2 is SVAAGI. This CDR3 has 14 residues. DNA of the CDR3: TGTGCCAGCAGTTCGGGGGCGGGGGCTTACGAGCAGTACTTC. Protein sequence: CASSSGAGAYEQYF.

This clonotype was counted many times. The chain carries TRBV6-5 and TRBJ1-2; D remains unclear. The CDR3 covers 16 residues. The V end lost 0 bases, the J end lost 4 bases, and 15 bases lay between the germline ends. Germline CDR1 is MNHEY and CDR2 is SVGAGI. The chain's CDR3 is CASSYSILRFTYGYTF. Written as DNA, the CDR3 is TGTGCCAGCAGTTACTCGATCTTGAGGTTTACCTATGGCTACACCTTC.

This clonotype was counted at least ten times. V and J are TRBV27 and TRBJ2-5; 9 nucleotides line up with TRBD1. CDR3 length equals 15 residues. CDR1 is MNHEY, CDR2 SMNVEV, per germline (reference sequence). V lost 5 bases, J lost 5 bases, and 9 bases stayed unmatched. The CDR3 coding sequence is TGTGCCAGCAGTCCCCCGACAGGGGGTGAGGAGACCCAGTACTTC. Amino acid sequence: CASSPPTGGEETQYF.

This clonotype showed up many times. The chain is built from TRBV28 and TRBJ2-2; 7 nucleotides match TRBD2. Germline trimming cut 3 bases from V and 2 bases from J; bases unmatched to any gene: 9. Germline CDR1 MDHEN, CDR2 SYDVKM. This CDR3 region has 17 residues. CDR3 DNA: TGTGCCAGCAGTTTTAGGGACTACCAGAAAAACACCGGGGAGCTGTTTTTT. Translated, it gives CASSFRDYQKNTGELFF.

The chain combines TRBV28 with TRBJ2-7; 7 positions agree with TRBD2. This CDR3 has 15 amino acids. Trimming removed 3 bases from V and 6 bases from J; junction bases left unmatched: 11. Per the germline V gene, CDR1 is MDHEN and CDR2 is SYDVKM. This CDR3 reads CASSFRGKRGLEQYF. The CDR3 bases are TGTGCCAGCAGTTTTAGGGGCAAGCGGGGTCTCGAGCAGTACTTC.

The genes are TRBV6-1 and TRBJ2-2, with D maybe TRBD2 (5 bases). The V gene lost 10 bases and the J gene lost 6 bases, with 18 bases spanning the gap. CDR3 size: 14 residues. In germline, CDR1 is MNHNS, CDR2 SASEGT. CDR3 amino acids: CATERTPSAGELFF. The DNA for the CDR3 is TGTGCCACCGAAAGGACTCCCTCAGCCGGGGAGCTGTTTTTT.

As regards this clonotype: One junction end disagrees with the germline gene, perhaps due to a read error. The V call is TRBV9, the J call TRBJ2-2; D possibly uses TRBD1 or TRBD2 (5 bases each). Germline CDR1 is SGDLS and CDR2 is YYNGEE. The CDR3 has 16 residues. The CDR3 region is CASSVAWDPSTGEPFF. The CDR3 DNA reads as TGTGCCAGCAGCGTAGCATGGGACCCATCTACCGGGGAGCCGTTTTTT.

This clonotype was observed a handful of times. V is TRBV25-1 and J is TRBJ2-7; possible D gene TRBD2, 5 bases. This CDR3 is 13 amino acids long. The V gene lost 1 base and the J gene lost 5 bases, with 9 bases spanning the gap. Looked up from germline, CDR1 is MGHDK and CDR2 is SYGVNS. CDR3 DNA: TGTGCCAGCAGTGAATCTCCCGGGAACGAGCAGTACTTC. Translating it yields CASSESPGNEQYF.

About this clonotype itself: A clone one base away is much larger, so this may be a read error. The conserved phenylalanine or tryptophan is not found at the CDR3 terminus, so this likely reflects a read error. The CDR3 nucleotides are TGTGCCAGCAGCCCTCTCGAAGGAACCTACGAGCAGTACCTC. Protein: CASSPLEGTYEQYL. The chain recombines TRBV28 with TRBJ2-7; D is ambiguous. V was trimmed by 6 bases and J by 2 bases, leaving 14 bases between them. CDR3 size: 14 residues. The germline V gene encodes CDR1 MDHEN and CDR2 SYDVKM.

The chain is built from TRBV6-1 and TRBJ1-1; D not resolved. Germline-derived CDR1 and CDR2 are MNHNS and SASEGT. V lost 1 base and J 0 bases, leaving 24 bases between the germline ends. CDR3 length equals 20 residues. The CDR3 bases are TGTGCCAGCAGTGAAGAATACGTGGGCCTTACCTATTTCATGAACACTGAAGCTTTCTTT. Its translation: CASSEEYVGLTYFMNTEAFF.

This clonotype was seen at least ten times. CDR3 residues: CASSADRGFYEQYF. DNA for the CDR3: TGTGCCAGCAGTGCTGACAGGGGATTCTACGAGCAGTACTTC. The chain links TRBV6-1 to TRBJ2-7; TRBD1 matches 8 bases. The germline V gene encodes CDR1 MNHNS and CDR2 SASEGT. The CDR3 sequence is 14 residues long. The ends lost 4 bases at V and 3 bases at J; junction bases unmatched: 5.

This clonotype was counted a few times. The CDR3 loop is CASSLMGRALHF. The CDR3 DNA is TGTGCCAGCAGTTTAATGGGCAGGGCCCTCCACTTT. The chain recombines TRBV27 with TRBJ1-6; a possible D gene is TRBD1 (5 bases). Germline V gene data show CDR1 as MNHEY and CDR2 as SMNVEV (reference sequence). The CDR3 sequence is 12 residues long. Between the trimmed V and J ends, which lost 2 bases and 14 bases, there was a span of 10 bases.

The chain employs TRBV6-1 and TRBJ2-1; 14 nucleotides agree with TRBD2. The V segment lost 6 bases and the J segment 7 bases; nucleotides outside the gene matches: 5. The germline gives CDR1 MNHNS, CDR2 SASEGT. This CDR3 comprises 15 residues. CDR3 sequence reads: CASRETSGGANEQFF. The CDR3 nucleotides are TGTGCCAGCAGGGAGACTAGCGGGGGGGCAAATGAGCAGTTCTTC.